This T cell receptor beta chain derives from a study of blood T cell repertoires in COVID-19. Generated by immunoSEQ multiplex PCR, the TCRdb table keeps only in-frame clones and is missing some. This sample has about 240,000 clones, with roughly 80% found just once. Germline CDR1 is SGDLS and CDR2 is YYNGEE. This CDR3 spans 15 amino acids. With 0 bases removed from V and 2 bases from J, the gap between germline ends came to 9 bases. The sequenced sample was PBMCs or T cells enriched from blood (not recorded which). V usage is TRBV9 and J usage is TRBJ1-5; the D gene is possibly TRBD1 (5 bases). The receptor was derived from a woman between 35 and 50 years old who had been exposed to COVID-19. CDR3 region: CASSVEGLRNQPQHF. The CDR3 region has the DNA TGTGCCAGCAGCGTAGAGGGGCTACGCAATCAGCCCCAGCATTTT. The full variable domain, completed using reference TRBV9 and TRBJ1-5, is DSGVTQTPKHLITATGQRVTLRCSPRSGDLSVYWYQQSLDQGLQFLIQYYNGEERAKGNILERFSAQQFPDLHSELNLSSLELGDSALYFCASSVEGLRNQPQHFGDGTRLSIL.